This TCR beta chain originates from a study of blood T cell repertoires in COVID-19. Study-wide background: PBMCs, B-cell-depleted T cells, or T cells provided the cDNA or gDNA that made up the material.

Germline assignment: CDR1 SGHDN and CDR2 FVKESK. The CDR3 has 17 amino acids. Trimming cost V 5 bases and J 1 base, with 20 bases left between them. Study members were between 18 and 89 years old and lived in 25 or so US regions. As originally analysed: Nucleated cell counts were estimated from reference gene primer amplification. Measured with immunoSEQ multiplex PCR; TCRdb has only the in-frame clones, and not every one. The V and J calls and clone size are taken from that table; D and trimming were inferred from the DNA. In the table there are 190,000 or so clones, roughly 90% of which are singletons.

This TCR was recovered from a man between 18 and 29 years old with acute COVID-19. The V and J genes are TRBV14 and TRBJ1-1; tentatively, D is TRBD1 (5 bases). The sequenced sample was PBMCs or T cells enriched from blood (not recorded which). In DNA form, the CDR3 reads TGTGCCAGCAGCTCACTTAGCGGACGAACAGGGAACACTGAAGCTTTCTTT. Amino acids: CASSSLSGRTGNTEAFF.